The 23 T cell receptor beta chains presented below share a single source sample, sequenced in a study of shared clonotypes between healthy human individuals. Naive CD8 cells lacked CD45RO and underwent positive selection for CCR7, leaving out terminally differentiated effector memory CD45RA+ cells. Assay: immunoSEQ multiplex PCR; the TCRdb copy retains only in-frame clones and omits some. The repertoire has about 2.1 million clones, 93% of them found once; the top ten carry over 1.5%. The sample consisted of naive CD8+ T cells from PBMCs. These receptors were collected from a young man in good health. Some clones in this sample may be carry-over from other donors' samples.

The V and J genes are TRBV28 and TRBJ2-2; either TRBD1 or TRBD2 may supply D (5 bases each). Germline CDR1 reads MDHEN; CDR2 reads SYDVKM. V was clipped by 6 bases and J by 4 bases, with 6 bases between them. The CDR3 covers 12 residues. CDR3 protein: CASRGVTGELFF. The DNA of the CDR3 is TGTGCCAGCAGGGGGGTCACCGGGGAGCTGTTTTTT.

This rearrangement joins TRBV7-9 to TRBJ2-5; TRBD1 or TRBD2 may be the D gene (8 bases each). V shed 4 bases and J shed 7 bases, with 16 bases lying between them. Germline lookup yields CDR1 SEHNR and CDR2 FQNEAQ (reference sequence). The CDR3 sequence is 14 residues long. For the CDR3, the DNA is TGTGCCAGCAGCTCGGGGGGGACAGGTGGGACCCAGTACTTC. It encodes CASSSGGTGGTQYF.

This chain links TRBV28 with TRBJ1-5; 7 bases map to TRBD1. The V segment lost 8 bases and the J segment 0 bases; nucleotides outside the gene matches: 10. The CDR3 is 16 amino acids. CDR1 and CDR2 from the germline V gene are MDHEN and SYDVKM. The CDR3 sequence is CASGALTGFSNQPQHF. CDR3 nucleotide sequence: TGTGCCAGCGGCGCCTTGACAGGGTTTAGCAATCAGCCCCAGCATTTT.

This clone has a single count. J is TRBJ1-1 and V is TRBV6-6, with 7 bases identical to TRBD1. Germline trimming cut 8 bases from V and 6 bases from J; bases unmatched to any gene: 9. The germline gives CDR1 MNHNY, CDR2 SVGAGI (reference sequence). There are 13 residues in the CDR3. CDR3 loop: CASRARGIPEAFF. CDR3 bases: TGTGCCAGCCGCGCCAGGGGGATCCCTGAAGCTTTCTTT.

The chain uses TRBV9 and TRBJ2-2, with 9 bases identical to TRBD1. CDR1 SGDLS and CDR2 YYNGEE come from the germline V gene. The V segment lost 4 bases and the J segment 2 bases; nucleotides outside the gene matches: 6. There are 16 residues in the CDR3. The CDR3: CASSPKQGANTGELFF. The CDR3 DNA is TGTGCCAGCAGCCCTAAACAGGGGGCCAACACCGGGGAGCTGTTTTTT.

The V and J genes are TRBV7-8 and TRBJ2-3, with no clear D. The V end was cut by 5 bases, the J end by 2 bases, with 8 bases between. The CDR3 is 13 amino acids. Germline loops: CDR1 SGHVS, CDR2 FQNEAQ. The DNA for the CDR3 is TGTGCCAGCAGCCGCACGAACACAGATACGCAGTATTTT. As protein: CASSRTNTDTQYF.

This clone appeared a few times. CDR3 residues: CASSLSDREAFF. The CDR3 DNA sequence: TGTGCCAGCAGTTTATCGGACAGGGAAGCTTTCTTT. This chain links TRBV28 with TRBJ1-1; the match to TRBD1 covers 7 bases. This CDR3 spans 12 amino acids. The germline V gene encodes CDR1 MDHEN and CDR2 SYDVKM. J lost 8 bases, V lost 1 base, and 1 base had no gene match.

CDR3 loop: CASSIFQGIYNEQFF. CDR3 nucleotides: TGTGCCAGTAGTATATTTCAGGGGATCTACAATGAGCAGTTCTTC. The rearrangement joins TRBV19 to TRBJ2-1; D is possibly TRBD1 (6 bases). The ends were cut back, 2 bases at V and 3 bases at J, with 11 bases in the middle. Germline V gene sequence: CDR1 LNHDA, CDR2 SQIVND (reference sequence). The CDR3 has 15 residues.

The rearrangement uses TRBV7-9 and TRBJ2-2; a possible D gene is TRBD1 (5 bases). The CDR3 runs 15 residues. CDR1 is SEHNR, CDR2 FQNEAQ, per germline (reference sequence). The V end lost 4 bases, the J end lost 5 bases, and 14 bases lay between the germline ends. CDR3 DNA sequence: TGTGCCAGCAGCTCCAGGGTATCTGGTACCGGGGAGCTGTTTTTT. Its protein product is CASSSRVSGTGELFF.

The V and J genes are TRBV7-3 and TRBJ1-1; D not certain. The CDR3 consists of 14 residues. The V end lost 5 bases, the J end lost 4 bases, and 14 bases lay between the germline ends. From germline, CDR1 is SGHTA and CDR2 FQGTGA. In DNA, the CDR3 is TGTGCCAGCAGCCCAACTCGGTTGTCCACTGAAGCTTTCTTT. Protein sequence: CASSPTRLSTEAFF.

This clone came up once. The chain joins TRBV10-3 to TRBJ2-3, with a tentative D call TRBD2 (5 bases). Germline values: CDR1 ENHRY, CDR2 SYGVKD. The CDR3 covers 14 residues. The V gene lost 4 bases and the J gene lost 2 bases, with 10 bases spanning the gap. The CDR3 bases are TGTGCCATCAGTGGGGGAGTATTCACAGATACGCAGTATTTT. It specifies CAISGGVFTDTQYF.

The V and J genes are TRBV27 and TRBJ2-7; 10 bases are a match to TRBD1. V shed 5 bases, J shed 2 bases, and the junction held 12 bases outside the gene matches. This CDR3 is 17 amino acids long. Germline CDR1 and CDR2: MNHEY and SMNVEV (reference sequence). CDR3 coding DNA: TGTGCCAGCAGTCTGGCGACAGGGGGCCCCGGGGCCTACGAGCAGTACTTC. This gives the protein CASSLATGGPGAYEQYF.

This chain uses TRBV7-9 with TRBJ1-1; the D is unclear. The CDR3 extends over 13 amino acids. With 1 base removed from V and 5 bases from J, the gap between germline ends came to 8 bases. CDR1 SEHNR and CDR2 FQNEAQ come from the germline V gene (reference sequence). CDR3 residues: CASSLGTSTEAFF. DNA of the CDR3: TGTGCCAGCAGCTTAGGGACTAGTACTGAAGCTTTCTTT.

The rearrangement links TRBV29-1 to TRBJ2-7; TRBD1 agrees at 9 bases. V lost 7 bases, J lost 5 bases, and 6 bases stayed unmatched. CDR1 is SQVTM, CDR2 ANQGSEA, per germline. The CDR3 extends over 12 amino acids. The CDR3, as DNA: TGCAGCGCCGGGACAGGGAGGAACGAGCAGTACTTC. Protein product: CSAGTGRNEQYF.

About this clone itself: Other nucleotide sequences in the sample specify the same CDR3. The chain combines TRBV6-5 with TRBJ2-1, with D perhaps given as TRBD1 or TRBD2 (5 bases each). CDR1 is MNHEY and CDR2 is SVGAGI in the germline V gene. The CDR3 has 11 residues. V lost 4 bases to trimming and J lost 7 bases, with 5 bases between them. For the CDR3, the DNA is TGTGCCAGCAGTTGGGGGAATGAGCAGTTCTTC. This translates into CASSWGNEQFF.

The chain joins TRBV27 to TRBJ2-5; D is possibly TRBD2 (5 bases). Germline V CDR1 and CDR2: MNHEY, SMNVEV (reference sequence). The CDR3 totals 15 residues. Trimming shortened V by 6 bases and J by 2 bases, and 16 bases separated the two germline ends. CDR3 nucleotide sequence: TGTGCCAGCAGCCGTCTCGGGGTTGAACAAGAGACCCAGTACTTC. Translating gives CASSRLGVEQETQYF.

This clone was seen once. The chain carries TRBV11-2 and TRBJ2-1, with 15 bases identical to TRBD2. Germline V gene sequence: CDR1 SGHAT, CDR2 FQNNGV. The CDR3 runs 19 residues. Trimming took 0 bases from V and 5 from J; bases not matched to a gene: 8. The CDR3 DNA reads TGTGCCAGCAGCTTAGACAAGGGACTAGCGGGAGGTACCCACAATGAGCAGTTCTTC. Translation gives CASSLDKGLAGGTHNEQFF.

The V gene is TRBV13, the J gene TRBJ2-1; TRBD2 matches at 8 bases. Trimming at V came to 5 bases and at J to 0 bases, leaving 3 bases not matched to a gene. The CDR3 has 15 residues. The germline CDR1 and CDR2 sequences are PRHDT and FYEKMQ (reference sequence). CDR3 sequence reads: CASSPAGVSYNEQFF. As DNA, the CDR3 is TGTGCCAGCAGCCCAGCGGGGGTCTCCTACAATGAGCAGTTCTTC.

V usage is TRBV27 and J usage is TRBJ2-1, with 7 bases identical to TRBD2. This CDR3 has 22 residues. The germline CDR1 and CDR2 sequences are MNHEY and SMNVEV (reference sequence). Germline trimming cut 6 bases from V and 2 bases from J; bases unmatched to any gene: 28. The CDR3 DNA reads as TGTGCCAGCAGCAAACACCAGGAGGGGCCGAGAGCGGGGCCCAACCCCTACAATGAGCAGTTCTTC. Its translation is CASSKHQEGPRAGPNPYNEQFF.

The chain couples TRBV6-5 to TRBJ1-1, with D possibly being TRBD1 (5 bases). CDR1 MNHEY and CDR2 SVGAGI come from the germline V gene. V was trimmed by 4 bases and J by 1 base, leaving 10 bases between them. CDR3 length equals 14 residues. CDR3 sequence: CASSFGGENTEAFF. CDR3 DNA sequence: TGTGCCAGCAGTTTCGGAGGGGAGAACACTGAAGCTTTCTTT.

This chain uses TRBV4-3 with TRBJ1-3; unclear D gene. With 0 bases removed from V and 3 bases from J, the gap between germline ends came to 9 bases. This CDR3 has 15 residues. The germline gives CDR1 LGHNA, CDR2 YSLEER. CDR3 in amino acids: CASSQDLGVGNTIYF. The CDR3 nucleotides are TGCGCCAGCAGCCAAGATCTTGGCGTTGGAAACACCATATATTTT.

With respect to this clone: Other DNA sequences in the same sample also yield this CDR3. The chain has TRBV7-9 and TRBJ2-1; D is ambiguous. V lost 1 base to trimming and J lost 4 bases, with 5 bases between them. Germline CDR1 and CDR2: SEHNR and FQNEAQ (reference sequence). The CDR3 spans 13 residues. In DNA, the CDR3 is TGTGCCAGCAGCTTAGACAGTTACAATGAGCAGTTCTTC. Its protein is CASSLDSYNEQFF.

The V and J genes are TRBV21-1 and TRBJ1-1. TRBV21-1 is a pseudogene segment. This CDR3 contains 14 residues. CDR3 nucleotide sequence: TGTGCCGGGCCGGTCAACTTGCGGGGGGAGGAAGCTTTCTTT. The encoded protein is CAGPVNLRGEEAFF.